This passage covers 2 T cell receptor beta chains from one sample sequenced in a study of human T cells and chemical hapten exposure. Via MiXCR, TCRdb re-called the RACE reads, giving one row per CDR3 protein. Here the sample spans 85,000 or so distinct CDR3 sequences, around 10% being singletons. This sample's time point: patch test 2, 6 weeks after DPC sensitization. Noted treatment: therapeutic diphenylcyclopropenone sensitization with weekly scalp DPC. The sequencing here drew on whole blood, taken in connection with sensitization to the hapten diphenylcyclopropenone (DPC). These receptors all stem from a man between 18 and 35 years old with alopecia areata. Some clones in this sample may be carry-over from other donors' samples.

This clonotype was counted many times. The chain couples TRBV3-1 to TRBJ1-2, with D perhaps TRBD1 (5 bases). The germline V gene encodes CDR1 LGHDT and CDR2 YNNKEL (reference sequence). The V gene lost 3 bases and the J gene lost 7 bases, with 12 bases spanning the gap. The CDR3 is 13 residues long. In DNA, the CDR3 is TGTGCCAGCAGCCAGGCAGGGCGCTCTGGCTACACCTTC. Encoded protein: CASSQAGRSGYTF.

This sequence joins TRBV4-1 and TRBJ1-1, with D hard to call. Between the trimmed V and J ends, which lost 1 base and 0 bases, there was a span of 6 bases. The CDR3 runs to 14 residues. Per the germline V gene, CDR1 is MGHRA and CDR2 is YSYEKL. This CDR3 reads CASSQGIMNTEAFF. DNA of the CDR3: TGCGCCAGCAGCCAAGGGATCATGAACACTGAAGCTTTCTTT.